This T cell receptor (beta chain) stems from a study of identical twins. TCRdb re-called the 5' RACE reads through MiXCR, storing one row per CDR3 protein. The table lists about 100,000 distinct CDR3 sequences, less than 6.5% of them singletons. Healthy Caucasians, and only they, were the donors. Study results and caveats: The presence of invariant MAIT and iNKT cells could partly confound analyses of zero-insertion sequences. Shared out-of-frame alpha sequences (those common to twins) showed excess low generation probability.

This clonotype was seen many times. The antigen is unknown. The sample consisted of memory T cells sorted from blood. The receptor was isolated from a woman aged 45-65 years in good health.

In DNA form, the CDR3 reads TGTGCCAGCAGCCAATCCCACGAGCAGTACTTC. Translating gives CASSQSHEQYF. The J gene is TRBJ2-7, the V gene TRBV3-1; D unclear. The CDR3 runs to 11 residues. V dropped 2 bases and J dropped 5 bases, with 4 bases sitting between them. CDR1 and CDR2 from the germline V gene are LGHDT and YNNKEL (reference sequence).